Shown below are 13 T cell receptor beta chains from a single sample sequenced in a study of blood T cells in healthy people across ages. Combining a sample-barcoded 5' primer with a J-beta primer mix, a second PCR ran for about 6 to 12 cycles. TCRdb reprocessed the 5' RACE reads via MiXCR and lists one record per CDR3 protein. The repertoire has fewer than 800,000 distinct CDR3 sequences, around a fifth of them found once; the top ten carry roughly 3.6%. Sequencing used blood. The receptor source for this set is a man aged 65-85 years in good health.

The table lists this clonotype with a few counts. The chain is built from TRBV18 and TRBJ2-6, with D possibly called TRBD1 or TRBD2 (7 bases each). The germline V gene encodes CDR1 KGHSH and CDR2 LQKENI. The CDR3 is 18 amino acids. The V and J ends lost 1 base and 1 base respectively, with 14 bases between them. The CDR3 reads CASSPQPRGGSGANVLTF. The CDR3 DNA follows: TGTGCCAGCTCACCACAGCCCAGGGGGGGTTCTGGGGCCAACGTCCTGACTTTC.

This clonotype has just a few counts. The chain is built from TRBV20-1 and TRBJ2-5; the match to TRBD1 covers 9 bases. CDR1 and CDR2 (germline): DFQATT, SNEGSKA (reference sequence). The CDR3 loop spans 16 amino acids. The V and J ends lost 0 bases and 2 bases, in that order; junction bases with no gene match: 7. CDR3 loop: CSARDPRQGEQETQYF. CDR3 nucleotide sequence: TGCAGTGCTAGAGACCCGAGACAGGGGGAACAAGAGACCCAGTACTTC.

The chain combines TRBV5-1 with TRBJ2-3; no clear D gene. The CDR3 runs to 15 residues. Trimming removed 1 base at V and 2 bases at J, with 11 bases between. Germline V gives CDR1 SGHRS, CDR2 YFSETQ. CDR3 bases: TGCGCCAGCAGCTTGAAACAGAGTAACACAGATACGCAGTATTTT. Its translation is CASSLKQSNTDTQYF. Looking up the rest from reference TRBV5-1 and TRBJ2-3 gives the full variable domain: KAGVTQTPRYLIKTRGQQVTLSCSPISGHRSVSWYQQTPGQGLQFLFEYFSETQRNKGNFPGRFSGRQFSNSRSEMNVSTLELGDSALYLCASSLKQSNTDTQYFGPGTRLTVL.

The V gene is TRBV12-3 or TRBV12-4, the J gene TRBJ2-1; D is ambiguous. The CDR3 runs 12 residues. V was pared by 3 bases and J by 5 bases, with 5 bases between. The CDR3 DNA follows: TGTGCCAGCAGTTTTGCGAACAATGAGCAGTTCTTC. Translating it yields CASSFANNEQFF.

J is TRBJ2-5 and V is TRBV11-2; 7 bases fit TRBD1. Trimming at V came to 2 bases and at J to 2 bases, leaving 5 bases not matched to a gene. CDR3 length: 15 residues. Per the germline V gene, CDR1 is SGHAT and CDR2 is FQNNGV. The CDR3 DNA follows: TGTGCCAGCAGCTTATGGGACAGCCGACAAGAGACCCAGTACTTC. Translating gives CASSLWDSRQETQYF.

This clonotype was seen a few times. The rearrangement uses TRBV10-3 and TRBJ2-5, with 12 bases aligning to TRBD1. Judging by the DNA end, TRBJ2-1 fits better; the J call may be wrong. Per the germline V gene, CDR1 is ENHRY and CDR2 is SYGVKD. The CDR3 contains 14 residues. The CDR3 spells CAIRFGTGGQEQFF. Here the CDR3 DNA reads TGTGCCATCAGATTCGGGACAGGGGGCCAAGAGCAGTTCTTC.

The J gene is TRBJ1-3, the V gene TRBV28; D is unresolved. The CDR3 is made up of 14 amino acids. Germline V gene lookup returns CDR1 MDHEN and CDR2 SYDVKM. Trimming removed 4 bases at V and 4 bases at J, with 11 bases between. The CDR3, as DNA: TGTGCCAGCAGTTCCCCCCCGGGCGGAAACACCATATATTTT. This translates into CASSSPPGGNTIYF.

Only a few counts were recorded for this clonotype. The rearrangement links TRBV15 to TRBJ1-5; unclear D gene. V dropped 2 bases and J dropped 2 bases, with 16 bases sitting between them. Germline V lookup: CDR1 LNHNV, CDR2 YYDKDF (reference sequence). This CDR3 contains 17 residues. CDR3 in amino acids: CATSRSLRRYGNQPQHF. CDR3 in DNA: TGTGCCACCAGCAGATCACTCCGTCGATACGGCAATCAGCCCCAGCATTTT.

V usage is TRBV6-1 and J usage is TRBJ1-4, with 11 bases aligning to TRBD1. This CDR3 comprises 18 residues. Germline V lookup: CDR1 MNHNS, CDR2 SASEGT. The junction had 14 bases not matched to a gene; V was cut back by 6 bases and J by 5 bases. The CDR3 here is CASRVGQGARARNEKLFF. As DNA, the CDR3 is TGTGCCAGCAGGGTCGGACAGGGGGCGAGAGCCCGGAATGAAAAACTGTTTTTT.

In regard to this clonotype: The CDR3 end shows no conserved phenylalanine or tryptophan, and so a read error is likely. CDR3 nucleotides: TGTGCCAGCAGCTTACCGGGACAGGGAGAAAAACTGTTTTCT. Amino acid sequence: CASSLPGQGEKLFS. This chain links TRBV5-4 with TRBJ1-4; TRBD1 matches 9 bases. The CDR3 has 14 amino acids. The J segment lost 8 bases and the V segment lost 2 bases, leaving 4 bases of the junction unmatched. CDR1 SGHNT and CDR2 YYREEE come from the germline V gene (reference sequence).

The chain joins TRBV28 to TRBJ2-1; 13 bases are a match to TRBD2. The assigned J gene may be wrong: the sequence end matches TRBJ2-5 better. Germline CDR1 is MDHEN and CDR2 is SYDVKM. This CDR3 region has 17 residues. CDR3 residues: CASQKGRLAGGQETQYF. The CDR3 DNA sequence: TGTGCCTCCCAAAAGGGCCGACTAGCGGGAGGACAAGAGACCCAGTACTTC.

The chain combines TRBV7-9 with TRBJ1-2; D possibly corresponds to TRBD1 (5 bases). The germline V gene encodes CDR1 SEHNR and CDR2 FQNEAQ (reference sequence). This CDR3 spans 18 amino acids. Trimming cost V 4 bases and J 0 bases, with 21 bases left between them. The CDR3 DNA is TGTGCCAGCAGCTCGAGGGGTTCTCGAACTATAGCTAACTATGGCTACACCTTC. This translates into CASSSRGSRTIANYGYTF.

CDR3 protein: CASSYSPGGETQYF. The CDR3 DNA sequence: TGTGCCAGCAGTTACTCCCCGGGGGGTGAGACCCAGTACTTC. V usage is TRBV6-5 and J usage is TRBJ2-5; 7 bases are shared with TRBD2. Germline CDR1 MNHEY, CDR2 SVGAGI. Trimming cost V 0 bases and J 5 bases; bases outside gene matches: 3. The CDR3 runs 14 residues.